The source of this T cell receptor beta chain is a study of cytomegalovirus exposure and HLA in healthy donors. Study-level results: For most subjects, TCR beta sequences were reported to predict HLA-A and HLA-B alleles with accuracy. A later analysis found that most CMV-associated TCR beta chains appeared HLA-restricted.

CDR1 and CDR2 (germline): SEHNR, FQNEAQ (reference sequence). The V and J ends lost 3 bases and 3 bases respectively, with 5 bases between them. The CDR3 consists of 12 residues. This PCR relied on a set of 60 Vbeta primers and 13 Jbeta primers. Per the study methods: Per a later analysis, the number of unique TCR beta chains was some 82 million, of which around 10 million were shared. Produced via immunoSEQ multiplex PCR; TCRdb's table is partial and in-frame only. V and J calls and clone size are those listed in that table; D and trimming were worked out from the DNA. This table holds about 64,000 clones. With regard to this clone: Its antigen is unknown.

The chain recombines TRBV7-9 with TRBJ1-2, with D unresolved. This receptor was obtained from a young woman in good health and CMV-seronegative. The sequencing input was PBMCs. CDR3 nucleotides: TGTGCCAGCAGCTTCTACGACTATGGCTACACCTTC. Protein: CASSFYDYGYTF.